These 32 T cell receptor beta chains originate from one sample sequenced in a study of human T cells and chemical hapten exposure. Time point here: patch test 3, about 24 weeks after DPC sensitization. The treatment was: therapeutic diphenylcyclopropenone sensitization with weekly scalp DPC. TCRdb reprocessed the RACE reads via MiXCR and lists one record per CDR3 protein. The sample lists roughly 89,000 distinct CDR3 sequences, about a tenth occurring once. The specimen comprised whole blood, sampled in connection with sensitization to the hapten diphenylcyclopropenone (DPC). The receptors shown here come from a woman aged 30 to 39 with alopecia areata. Some clones in this sample may be carry-over from other donors' samples.

This clonotype was detected ten times or more. The chain is built from TRBV6-5 and TRBJ2-7; 7 positions match TRBD2. The germline gives CDR1 MNHEY, CDR2 SVGAGI. After removal of 0 bases from V and 6 bases from J, the junction contained 14 bases not matched to a gene. The CDR3 contains 17 residues. CDR3 DNA: TGTGCCAGCAGTTACTCGGGGAGGGGACTCTGGTTCTCCGAGCAGTACTTC. Translation gives CASSYSGRGLWFSEQYF.

In this sample, this clonotype turned up many times. The rearrangement uses TRBV7-9 and TRBJ1-1, with 7 bases identical to TRBD1. V gave up 4 bases and J gave up 2 bases; unmatched junction bases: 7. Germline CDR1 SEHNR, CDR2 FQNEAQ (reference sequence). CDR3 length: 15 residues. Here the CDR3 reads CASSSSGTANTEAFF. CDR3 sequence (DNA): TGTGCCAGCAGCTCCTCCGGGACAGCCAACACTGAAGCTTTCTTT.

J is TRBJ1-1 and V is TRBV29-1, with no clear D. Trimming pared 6 bases from V and 0 bases from J, leaving 11 bases between. Germline V CDR1 and CDR2: SQVTM, ANQGSEA. The CDR3 is made up of 13 amino acids. The CDR3 here is CSVSPQMNTEAFF. As DNA, the CDR3 is TGCAGCGTATCCCCGCAGATGAACACTGAAGCTTTCTTT.

This clonotype was seen repeatedly, ten times or more. The DNA of the CDR3 is TGTGCCAGCAGTCATACAGGGCCGAGGGAGCAGTTCTTC. It yields the protein CASSHTGPREQFF. The gene calls are TRBV6-2 or TRBV6-3 and TRBJ2-1; weak D call: TRBD1 (6 bases). Trimming took off 5 bases at V and 10 bases at J, with 15 bases between the two ends. CDR1 and CDR2 (germline): MNHEY, SVGEGT. This CDR3 is built from 13 residues.

This clonotype appeared many times. The genes are TRBV7-6 and TRBJ2-2; 9 bases are shared with TRBD1. The CDR3 sequence is 16 residues long. Unmatched junction bases numbered 5, after V lost 3 bases and J lost 3 bases. CDR1 is SGHVS, CDR2 FNYEAQ, per germline. The CDR3, as DNA: TGTGCCAGCAGCTTGTACAGGGGGCTCGACACCGGGGAGCTGTTTTTT. This encodes CASSLYRGLDTGELFF.

This clonotype was counted ten times or more. The chain carries TRBV9 and TRBJ2-3; 8 bases map to TRBD1. Unmatched junction bases numbered 9, after V lost 4 bases and J lost 5 bases. This CDR3 spans 15 amino acids. Germline-derived CDR1 and CDR2 are SGDLS and YYNGEE. The CDR3 DNA is TGTGCCAGCAGCACCGCGGGACAGGTTAGAGATACGCAGTATTTT. It encodes CASSTAGQVRDTQYF.

The chain has TRBV11-2 and TRBJ2-1, with D unresolved. This CDR3 spans 12 amino acids. The V gene lost 5 bases and the J gene lost 7 bases, with 9 bases spanning the gap. CDR1 and CDR2 (germline): SGHAT, FQNNGV. The CDR3 bases are TGTGCCAGCAGCCGAACCCCGAATGAGCAGTTCTTC. Residues: CASSRTPNEQFF.

This clonotype was detected ten times or more. The chain combines TRBV19 with TRBJ2-1, with D tentatively TRBD1 or TRBD2 (5 bases each). Germline CDR1 LNHDA, CDR2 SQIVND (reference sequence). Trimming left V 5 bases short and J 1 base short, with 18 bases between. The CDR3 spans 17 residues. The CDR3 spells CASSLLRGAGSYNEQFF. CDR3 DNA sequence: TGTGCCAGTAGTCTCCTACGGGGCGCCGGGTCCTACAATGAGCAGTTCTTC.

This clonotype was detected many times. The genes are TRBV27 and TRBJ2-1, with 10 bases aligning to TRBD1. CDR1 and CDR2 from the germline V gene are MNHEY and SMNVEV (reference sequence). Unmatched junction bases numbered 17, after V lost 7 bases and J lost 8 bases. This CDR3 contains 17 residues. CDR3 protein: CASTKSPGQGGLHEQFF. DNA for the CDR3: TGTGCCAGCACTAAATCCCCCGGACAGGGGGGCTTGCATGAGCAGTTCTTC.

This clonotype was observed at least ten times. The chain links TRBV19 to TRBJ2-6; D not resolved. The CDR3 is 18 residues long. From germline, CDR1 is LNHDA and CDR2 SQIVND (reference sequence). V shed 6 bases and J shed 0 bases, with 18 bases lying between them. The CDR3: CASRMVSGKSSGANVLTF. The DNA of the CDR3 is TGTGCCAGTAGGATGGTTTCAGGCAAAAGCTCTGGGGCCAACGTCCTGACTTTC.

This clonotype was observed at least ten times. J is TRBJ1-3 and V is TRBV11-2; D remains unclear. CDR1 SGHAT and CDR2 FQNNGV come from the germline V gene. The CDR3 runs to 15 residues. Trimming left V 6 bases short and J 2 bases short, with 14 bases between. Here the CDR3 DNA reads TGTGCCAGCAGTTCTCACTGGAGAACTGGAAACACCATATATTTT. Residues: CASSSHWRTGNTIYF.

This clonotype has a count of ten or more. The gene calls are TRBV4-2 and TRBJ2-3; possibly TRBD2 for D (6 bases). The germline V gene has CDR1 LGHNA and CDR2 YNFKEQ. The V and J ends lost 0 bases and 1 base respectively, with 14 bases between them. This CDR3 is built from 17 residues. The CDR3 loop is CASSQDSGAVGTDTQYF. The DNA for the CDR3 is TGTGCCAGCAGCCAAGATTCGGGAGCGGTTGGCACAGATACGCAGTATTTT.

This clonotype was detected only a few times. The V gene is TRBV9, the J gene TRBJ2-1, with D possibly being TRBD2 (6 bases). Germline values: CDR1 SGDLS, CDR2 YYNGEE. V lost 3 bases and J lost 12, with 13 bases in between. CDR3 length: 12 residues. The CDR3 nucleotides are TGTGCCAGCAGCGGATCCGGGACTTTGCAGTTCTTC. Translation gives CASSGSGTLQFF.

A few counts support this clonotype. CDR3 nucleotides: TGTGCCAGCTCACCCCCCAGCGGGGGCTCCAATGAGCAGTTCTTC. It is translated as CASSPPSGGSNEQFF. The V gene is TRBV18, the J gene TRBJ2-1; TRBD2 matches 8 bases. V was clipped by 3 bases and J by 6 bases; unmatched bases: 7. This CDR3 has 15 residues. Per germline, CDR1 KGHSH and CDR2 LQKENI.

Concerning this clonotype: One end of the junction does not line up with germline, which may come from a read error. The chain has TRBV24-1 and TRBJ2-2, with a tentative D call TRBD1 (6 bases). This CDR3 contains 17 residues. From germline, CDR1 is KGHDR and CDR2 SFDVKD. The CDR3 DNA reads as TGTGCCACCAGTGAAACCAGGGGCCTCTCCGGGACCGGGGAGCTGTTTTTC. Amino acid sequence: CATSETRGLSGTGELFF.

This clonotype has just a few counts. V is TRBV9 and J is TRBJ1-6; D call uncertain. The ends were cut back, 4 bases at V and 7 bases at J, with 18 bases in the middle. Germline CDR1 SGDLS, CDR2 YYNGEE. This CDR3 spans 16 amino acids. The chain's CDR3 is CASSTNPRLGNSPLHF. The DNA of the CDR3 is TGTGCCAGCAGCACCAACCCCCGGCTGGGGAATTCACCCCTCCACTTT.

This clonotype was detected many times. This rearrangement joins TRBV12-3 or TRBV12-4 to TRBJ1-5, with 12 positions matching TRBD1. The J segment lost 5 bases and the V segment lost 5 bases, leaving 7 bases of the junction unmatched. The CDR3 is 16 residues long. CDR3 in amino acids: CASSPRDRGHYQPQHF. Here the CDR3 DNA reads TGTGCCAGCAGTCCCCGGGACAGGGGGCATTATCAGCCCCAGCATTTT.

The V and J genes are TRBV5-1 and TRBJ2-2; 8 bases align to TRBD2. Germline CDR1 reads SGHRS; CDR2 reads YFSETQ. V was pared by 7 bases and J by 6 bases, with 2 bases of the junction left unmatched. CDR3 length: 12 amino acids. The CDR3 region is CASRAGAGELFF. CDR3 in DNA: TGCGCCAGCCGAGCGGGGGCCGGGGAGCTGTTTTTT.

This clonotype occurred a few times. The gene calls are TRBV7-9 and TRBJ2-5; TRBD2 matches at 8 bases. The CDR3 length is 15 residues. Germline V gene lookup returns CDR1 SEHNR and CDR2 FQNEAQ (reference sequence). V lost 4 bases and J lost 1; bases outside the gene matches: 5. The CDR3 region has the DNA TGTGCCAGCAGCTGGACGGGAGGGCCCCAAGAGACCCAGTACTTC. Protein: CASSWTGGPQETQYF.

In this sample, this clonotype turned up a few times. This chain links TRBV21-1 with TRBJ1-5. TRBV21-1 is designated a pseudogene. CDR3 length: 13 residues. The CDR3 loop is CASSTHANQPQHF. The DNA of the CDR3 is TGTGCCAGCAGCACGCACGCGAATCAGCCCCAGCATTTT.

This clonotype was seen many times. The V and J genes are TRBV6-2 or TRBV6-3 and TRBJ2-6; D perhaps matches TRBD1 (6 bases). The CDR3 covers 17 residues. The V gene's germline CDR1 is MNHEY and CDR2 SVGEGT. The V end lost 2 bases, the J end lost 2 bases, and 13 bases lay between the germline ends. The CDR3 sequence is CASSYHRERAGANVLTF. CDR3 in DNA: TGTGCCAGCAGTTACCACAGGGAGAGGGCTGGGGCCAACGTCCTGACTTTC.

The CDR3 DNA reads as TGCAGCGTTGTAGACGCAACTAATGAAAAACTGTTTTTT. Translating gives CSVVDATNEKLFF. The rearrangement uses TRBV29-1 and TRBJ1-4; no firm D call. This CDR3 region has 13 residues. The germline V gene has CDR1 SQVTM and CDR2 ANQGSEA. V was clipped by 4 bases and J by 0 bases, with 6 bases between them.

This chain connects TRBV28 to TRBJ2-2; no clear D gene. The CDR3 has 16 amino acids. V was trimmed by 6 bases and J by 0 bases, leaving 14 bases between them. The germline CDR1 and CDR2 sequences are MDHEN and SYDVKM. The CDR3 loop is CASRPWGKSNTGELFF. CDR3 nucleotides: TGTGCCAGCAGACCGTGGGGAAAGTCGAACACCGGGGAGCTGTTTTTT. The whole variable domain, remainder taken from reference TRBV28 and TRBJ2-2, is DVKVTQSSRYLVKRTGEKVFLECVQDMDHENMFWYRQDPGLGLRLIYFSYDVKMKEKGDIPEGYSVSREKKERFSLILESASTNQTSMYLCASRPWGKSNTGELFFGEGSRLTVL.

This clonotype was counted at least ten times. The chain is built from TRBV28 and TRBJ2-6; 9 nucleotides match TRBD1. There are 17 residues in the CDR3. CDR1 is MDHEN, CDR2 SYDVKM, per germline. The junction had 5 bases not matched to a gene; V was cut back by 5 bases and J by 0 bases. CDR3 region: CASSPGQGSSGANVLTF. The DNA of the CDR3 is TGTGCCAGCAGTCCGGGACAGGGAAGCTCTGGGGCCAACGTCCTGACTTTC.

This clonotype was counted ten times or more. The rearrangement links TRBV11-2 to TRBJ2-2, with D unclear. The V gene's germline CDR1 is SGHAT and CDR2 FQNNGV. The CDR3 consists of 13 residues. Trimming shortened V by 5 bases and J by 4 bases, and 8 bases separated the two germline ends. The CDR3 region is CASSPQFTGELFF. The CDR3 DNA is TGTGCCAGCAGCCCTCAGTTCACCGGGGAGCTGTTTTTT.

This clonotype came up many times. The chain couples TRBV28 to TRBJ2-6; perhaps D is TRBD1 or TRBD2 (5 bases each). This CDR3 has 16 residues. The germline V and J ends were trimmed by 7 bases and 4 bases, with 17 bases remaining between them. Germline V gene data show CDR1 as MDHEN and CDR2 as SYDVKM. The CDR3 loop is CASTAGAGPGANVLTF. Written as DNA, the CDR3 is TGTGCCAGCACGGCCGGGGCAGGGCCCGGGGCCAACGTCCTGACTTTC.

This clonotype came up many times. The rearrangement uses TRBV18 and TRBJ1-4; D gene uncertain. V shed 0 bases and J shed 2 bases, with 1 base lying between them. In germline, CDR1 is KGHSH, CDR2 LQKENI. The CDR3 is 13 amino acids. The CDR3 DNA follows: TGTGCCAGCTCACCACCCACTAATGAAAAACTGTTTTTT. Translated, it gives CASSPPTNEKLFF.

The chain is built from TRBV7-2 and TRBJ2-1, with TRBD2 matching 11 bases. Trimming took 8 bases from V and 10 from J; bases not matched to a gene: 7. CDR3 length equals 13 residues. Per the germline V gene, CDR1 is SGHTA and CDR2 is FQGNSA. The CDR3 here is CASCSRLAGEQFF. The CDR3 region has the DNA TGTGCCAGCTGCAGTAGACTAGCGGGAGAGCAGTTCTTC.

Only a few counts were recorded for this clonotype. The CDR3 loop reads CATGGYNEKLFF. CDR3 bases: TGCGCCACCGGGGGGTATAATGAAAAACTGTTTTTT. This chain uses TRBV10-2 with TRBJ1-4; a possible D gene is TRBD1 (5 bases). CDR1 and CDR2 (germline): WSHSY, SAAADI. With 10 bases removed from V and 4 bases from J, the gap between germline ends came to 10 bases. There are 12 residues in the CDR3.

This clonotype was seen at least ten times. The chain has TRBV10-2 and TRBJ2-5; D is perhaps TRBD1 (5 bases). Trimming removed 4 bases from V and 7 bases from J, with 25 bases in between. The CDR3 covers 17 residues. Germline V gives CDR1 WSHSY, CDR2 SAAADI. This chain's CDR3 is CASSGGYERGLLGTQYF. CDR3 nucleotide sequence: TGCGCCAGCAGTGGCGGTTACGAAAGGGGTCTGTTGGGGACCCAGTACTTC.

This clonotype came up many times. The chain employs TRBV20-1 and TRBJ1-2; 10 positions match TRBD1. CDR1 is DFQATT and CDR2 is SNEGSKA in the germline V gene (reference sequence). The CDR3 loop spans 12 amino acids. V dropped 6 bases and J dropped 4; count of bases not matched to a gene: 2. The DNA for the CDR3 is TGCAGTGCCGGGGACAGGGGCTATGGCTACACCTTC. This sequence encodes CSAGDRGYGYTF.

The chain recombines TRBV18 with TRBJ2-1, with D tentatively TRBD2 (5 bases). The CDR3 is 18 amino acids. V was clipped by 1 base and J by 0 bases, with 16 bases between them. Germline V gene data show CDR1 as KGHSH and CDR2 as LQKENI. The CDR3 region has the DNA TGTGCCAGCTCACCACAAAGTATAGGAGGCAGCTCCTACAATGAGCAGTTCTTC. The encoded protein is CASSPQSIGGSSYNEQFF.